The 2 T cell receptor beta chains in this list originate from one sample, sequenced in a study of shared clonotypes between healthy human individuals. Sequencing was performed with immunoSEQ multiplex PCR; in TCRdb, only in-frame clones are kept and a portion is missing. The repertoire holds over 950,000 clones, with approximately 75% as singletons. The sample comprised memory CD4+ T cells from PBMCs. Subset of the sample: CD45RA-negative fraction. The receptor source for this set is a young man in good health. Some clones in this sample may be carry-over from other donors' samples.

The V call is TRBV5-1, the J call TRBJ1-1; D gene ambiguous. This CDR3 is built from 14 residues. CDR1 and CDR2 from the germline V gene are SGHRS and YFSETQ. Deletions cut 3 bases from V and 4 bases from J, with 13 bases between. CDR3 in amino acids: CASSYQGSGTEAFF. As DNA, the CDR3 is TGCGCCAGCAGCTACCAAGGTTCGGGCACTGAAGCTTTCTTT.

The CDR3 reads CASSSGTGVPGANVLTF. The CDR3 DNA reads as TGTGCCAGCAGTTCCGGGACAGGGGTTCCTGGGGCCAACGTCCTGACTTTC. The chain joins TRBV27 to TRBJ2-6, with 10 bases fitting TRBD1. V trimming: 4 bases; J trimming: 2 bases; junction bases outside the gene matches: 5. The CDR3 extends over 17 amino acids. CDR1 is MNHEY and CDR2 is SMNVEV in the germline V gene (reference sequence).